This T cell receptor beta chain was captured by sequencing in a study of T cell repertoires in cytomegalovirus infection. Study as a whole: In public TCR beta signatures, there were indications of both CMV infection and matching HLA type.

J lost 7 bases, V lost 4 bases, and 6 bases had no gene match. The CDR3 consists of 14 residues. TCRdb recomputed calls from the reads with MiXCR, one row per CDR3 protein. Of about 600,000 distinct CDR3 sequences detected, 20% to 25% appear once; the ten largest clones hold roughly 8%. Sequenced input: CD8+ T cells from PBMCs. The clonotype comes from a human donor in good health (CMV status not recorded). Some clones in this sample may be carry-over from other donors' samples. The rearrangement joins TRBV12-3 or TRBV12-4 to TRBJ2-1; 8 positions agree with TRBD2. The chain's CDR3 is CASSSGAGENEQFF. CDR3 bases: TGTGCCAGCAGTTCTGGAGCGGGGGAAAATGAGCAGTTCTTC.